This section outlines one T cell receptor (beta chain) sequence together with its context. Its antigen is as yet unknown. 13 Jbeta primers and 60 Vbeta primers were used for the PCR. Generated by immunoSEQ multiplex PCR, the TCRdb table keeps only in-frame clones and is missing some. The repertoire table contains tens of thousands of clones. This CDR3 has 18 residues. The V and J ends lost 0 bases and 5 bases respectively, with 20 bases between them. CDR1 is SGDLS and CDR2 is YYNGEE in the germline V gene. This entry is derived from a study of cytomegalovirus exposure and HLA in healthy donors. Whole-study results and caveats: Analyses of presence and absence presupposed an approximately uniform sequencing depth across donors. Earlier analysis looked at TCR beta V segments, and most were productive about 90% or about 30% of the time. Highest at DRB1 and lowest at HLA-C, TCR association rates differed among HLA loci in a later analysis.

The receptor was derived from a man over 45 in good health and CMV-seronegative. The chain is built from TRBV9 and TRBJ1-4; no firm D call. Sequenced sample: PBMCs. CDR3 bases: TGTGCCAGCAGCGTAGGGGTGTGGGATTCAGCGGGAAATGAAAAACTGTTTTTT. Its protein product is CASSVGVWDSAGNEKLFF.